This T cell receptor (beta chain) was recorded in a study of Graves' ophthalmopathy and Graves' hyperthyroidism. Study information: Peripheral blood samples were taken at initial diagnosis, before any treatment.

The TCR beta CDR3 regions underwent amplification from RNA transcripts. Investigators did first-round RT-PCR with HTBI primers, then second-round multiplex PCR. MiXCR, run by TCRdb on the multiplex PCR reads, gives a single entry per CDR3 protein. The profile shows hundreds of thousands of distinct CDR3 sequences, about 20% of them singletons. This clonotype was found many times. Its antigen remains unknown. The germline V gene has CDR1 MNHNS and CDR2 SASEGT. The CDR3 runs 11 residues. V was trimmed by 8 bases and J by 3 bases, leaving 8 bases between them. Enrollment excluded any patients with other autoimmune diseases, uncontrolled infections, pregnancy or lactation. Study results and caveats: Among thyroid clonotypes expanded above 0.001 frequency, most also appeared in blood.

Sequencing used peripheral blood. The chain joins TRBV6-1 to TRBJ2-7; no firm D call. This sequence originates from a woman aged 18 to 35 with stable Graves' hyperthyroidism. Some clones in this sample may be carry-over from other donors' samples. CDR3 in DNA: TGTGCCAGCCGGTTTGGCTACGAGCAGTACTTC. It codes for CASRFGYEQYF.